These 28 T cell receptor beta chains came from one sample sequenced in a study of blood T cell repertoires in COVID-19. Only in-frame clones appear in the TCRdb table, and some are missing; sequencing was by immunoSEQ multiplex PCR. The repertoire holds tens of thousands of clones, with roughly nine tenths as singletons. Material: peripheral blood. These receptors all come from a man in his sixties with acute or convalescent COVID-19.

This chain connects TRBV5-6 to TRBJ1-1; D is perhaps TRBD1 (6 bases). V lost 3 bases and J lost 1, with 13 bases in between. Germline V CDR1 and CDR2: SGHDT, YYEEEE. This CDR3 spans 15 amino acids. The CDR3: CASSSQQGGNTEAFF. In nucleotides, the CDR3 is TGTGCCAGCAGCTCACAACAGGGTGGGAACACTGAAGCTTTCTTT.

This sequence joins TRBV7-9 and TRBJ2-1; D not resolved. The CDR3 has 18 residues. V lost 0 bases to trimming and J lost 7 bases, with 22 bases between them. The germline CDR1 and CDR2 sequences are SEHNR and FQNEAQ (reference sequence). For the CDR3, the DNA is TGTGCCAGCAGCTTAGCGGCTTTAAGGCTCCCGGTCAGGAATGAGCAGTTCTTC. This codes for CASSLAALRLPVRNEQFF.

The J gene is TRBJ1-2, the V gene TRBV5-4; TRBD1 might be the D (5 bases). From germline, CDR1 is SGHNT and CDR2 YYREEE (reference sequence). Trimming shortened V by 4 bases and J by 3 bases, and 13 bases separated the two germline ends. The CDR3 runs 14 residues. As DNA, the CDR3 is TGTGCCAGCAGCCTTCAGGGAGGGGACTATGGCTACACCTTC. The encoded protein is CASSLQGGDYGYTF.

The rearrangement links TRBV15 to TRBJ2-3, with 11 bases fitting TRBD2. Germline CDR1 and CDR2: LNHNV and YYDKDF (reference sequence). V shed 5 bases and J 4 bases; nucleotides not matched to a gene: 5. CDR3 size: 15 residues. CDR3 in amino acids: CATSLAGGRADTQYF. CDR3 DNA: TGTGCCACCAGCTTAGCGGGGGGGCGAGCAGATACGCAGTATTTT.

This clone was detected a few times. The chain uses TRBV9 and TRBJ1-2; maybe TRBD1 (6 bases). From germline, CDR1 is SGDLS and CDR2 YYNGEE. The CDR3 is made up of 15 amino acids. V was shortened by 4 bases and J by 6 bases, with 19 bases between the two germline ends. CDR3 bases: TGTGCCAGCAGCTCAAGAGCGGGACAATTAGATGGCTACACCTTC. It translates to CASSSRAGQLDGYTF.

The chain is built from TRBV19 and TRBJ2-1; 7 bases are a match to TRBD1. CDR1 LNHDA and CDR2 SQIVND come from the germline V gene (reference sequence). Unmatched junction bases numbered 15, after V lost 10 bases and J lost 9 bases. The CDR3 runs to 14 residues. The CDR3 sequence is CATSGTAQVGEQFF. The CDR3 DNA reads as TGTGCCACTTCCGGGACAGCTCAAGTTGGTGAGCAGTTCTTC.

The chain combines TRBV5-4 with TRBJ1-4; D perhaps matches TRBD1 (6 bases). The CDR3 runs to 15 residues. Germline lookup yields CDR1 SGHNT and CDR2 YYREEE (reference sequence). Deletions cut 4 bases from V and 4 bases from J, with 14 bases between. The CDR3 loop reads CASSIATGNNEKLFF. CDR3 nucleotide sequence: TGTGCCAGCAGCATAGCGACAGGAAATAATGAAAAACTGTTTTTT.

The genes are TRBV6-5 and TRBJ1-3; 7 bases are shared with TRBD1. From germline, CDR1 is MNHEY and CDR2 SVGAGI. J was trimmed by 4 bases and V by 6 bases; bases with no gene match: 6. The CDR3 runs to 14 residues. DNA for the CDR3: TGTGCCAGCAGCCAGACAGGGCGCGGAAACACCATATATTTT. Amino acid sequence: CASSQTGRGNTIYF.

This rearrangement joins TRBV27 to TRBJ1-6; D is uncertain. The CDR3 contains 14 residues. V lost 5 bases to trimming and J lost 5 bases, with 10 bases between them. CDR1 is MNHEY, CDR2 SMNVEV, per germline (reference sequence). CDR3 sequence reads: CASSPDWDNSPLHF. The CDR3 coding sequence is TGTGCCAGCAGTCCGGACTGGGATAATTCACCCCTCCACTTT.

CDR3 loop: CAWSVLQGASNQPQHF. CDR3 bases: TGTGCCTGGAGTGTACTCCAGGGGGCCAGCAATCAGCCCCAGCATTTT. The chain has TRBV30 and TRBJ1-5, with 8 bases fitting TRBD1. Per germline, CDR1 GTSNPN and CDR2 SVGIG (reference sequence). The CDR3 runs to 16 residues. Unmatched junction bases numbered 5, after V lost 0 bases and J lost 1 base.

The chain is built from TRBV9 and TRBJ2-3; 11 bases fit TRBD1. Germline V gene data show CDR1 as SGDLS and CDR2 as YYNGEE. The CDR3 runs 18 residues. The junction had 10 bases not matched to a gene; V was cut back by 2 bases and J by 2 bases. The chain's CDR3 is CASSVPHPDRGPTDTQYF. CDR3 coding DNA: TGTGCCAGCAGCGTGCCGCATCCGGACAGGGGGCCCACAGATACGCAGTATTTT. The variable domain in full, with the rest retrieved from reference TRBV9 and TRBJ2-3, is DSGVTQTPKHLITATGQRVTLRCSPRSGDLSVYWYQQSLDQGLQFLIQYYNGEERAKGNILERFSAQQFPDLHSELNLSSLELGDSALYFCASSVPHPDRGPTDTQYFGPGTRLTVL.

This clone was seen a handful of times. The chain links TRBV2 to TRBJ1-1; 8 nucleotides match TRBD1. Germline V CDR1 and CDR2: SNHLY, FYNNEI. Unmatched junction bases numbered 10, after V lost 8 bases and J lost 5 bases. The CDR3 covers 14 residues. CDR3 nucleotide sequence: TGTGCCAGCTGCATGGACAGGGAGGAAACTGAAGCTTTCTTT. Its protein product is CASCMDREETEAFF. The full variable domain, rest sourced from reference TRBV2 and TRBJ1-1, is EPEVTQTPSHQVTQMGQEVILRCVPISNHLYFYWYRQILGQKVEFLVSFYNNEISEKSEIFDDQFSVERPDGSNFTLKIRSTKLEDSAMYFCASCMDREETEAFFGQGTRLTVV.

The chain is built from TRBV19 and TRBJ1-5; D perhaps matches TRBD1 (5 bases). The CDR3 runs to 15 residues. The V gene's germline CDR1 is LNHDA and CDR2 SQIVND (reference sequence). V was cut by 6 bases and J by 2 bases, with 14 bases left in between. The CDR3 DNA is TGTGCCAGTAGCCCCGAGGGAGGGGGCAATCAGCCCCAGCATTTT. It codes for CASSPEGGGNQPQHF.

For the CDR3, the DNA is TGTGCCAGCAGCCAAGATCTTGCTAGCCCAGAGACCCAGTACTTC. Translation gives CASSQDLASPETQYF. The chain employs TRBV3-1 (or the pseudogene TRBV3-2) and TRBJ2-5; D may be TRBD2 (5 bases). Germline lookup yields CDR1 LGHDT and CDR2 YNNKEL (reference sequence). The CDR3 length is 15 residues. With 0 bases removed from V and 4 bases from J, the gap between germline ends came to 12 bases.

J is TRBJ1-2 and V is TRBV30; 9 positions agree with TRBD1. J gave up 0 bases and V 1 base, and 3 bases lay outside the gene matches. Germline CDR1 reads GTSNPN; CDR2 reads SVGIG (reference sequence). This CDR3 comprises 15 residues. The CDR3 protein is CAWSAGTGSNYGYTF. CDR3 in DNA: TGTGCCTGGAGTGCTGGGACAGGGTCTAACTATGGCTACACCTTC.

The chain couples TRBV7-9 to TRBJ1-1; D gene ambiguous. The CDR3 sequence is 10 residues long. The germline gives CDR1 SEHNR, CDR2 FQNEAQ (reference sequence). Trimming took off 3 bases at V and 11 bases at J, with 7 bases between the two ends. CDR3 DNA sequence: TGTGCCAGCAGCTTGGAGCGGGCTTTCTTT. Translation gives CASSLERAFF.

This chain connects TRBV5-5 to TRBJ1-1, with D perhaps TRBD1 (5 bases). V lost 4 bases to trimming and J lost 10 bases, with 23 bases between them. The CDR3 has 15 residues. Germline CDR1 reads SGHKS; CDR2 reads YYEKEE (reference sequence). CDR3 in amino acids: CASSRSYTGPASAFF. The CDR3 region has the DNA TGTGCCAGCAGCCGATCCTACACAGGCCCGGCGTCAGCTTTCTTT.

The chain carries TRBV28 and TRBJ1-6; 7 bases line up with TRBD1. V gave up 7 bases and J gave up 7 bases; unmatched junction bases: 4. Per germline, CDR1 MDHEN and CDR2 SYDVKM. The CDR3 loop spans 13 amino acids. CDR3 amino acids: CASMNRGNSPLHF. CDR3 nucleotides: TGTGCCAGCATGAACAGGGGAAATTCACCCCTCCACTTT.

The gene calls are TRBV27 and TRBJ1-4; unclear D gene. The CDR3 length is 13 residues. The V gene lost 8 bases and the J gene lost 4 bases, with 11 bases spanning the gap. Germline assignment: CDR1 MNHEY and CDR2 SMNVEV (reference sequence). The CDR3 is CASQGGVNEKLFF. CDR3 nucleotides: TGTGCCAGCCAAGGAGGTGTTAATGAAAAACTGTTTTTT. Full variable domain (rest looked up from reference TRBV27 and TRBJ1-4): EAQVTQNPRYLITVTGKKLTVTCSQNMNHEYMSWYRQDPGLGLRQIYYSMNVEVTDKGDVPEGYKVSRKEKRNFPLILESPSPNQTSLYFCASQGGVNEKLFFGSGTQLSVL.

The rearrangement joins TRBV24-1 to TRBJ2-3; no definite D call. Trimming left V 1 base short and J 5 bases short, with 6 bases between. This CDR3 region has 13 residues. Germline V gives CDR1 KGHDR, CDR2 SFDVKD. CDR3 residues: CATSDFSKDTQYF. The CDR3, as DNA: TGTGCCACCAGTGATTTTTCTAAAGATACGCAGTATTTT.

V gene TRBV6-6 combines with J gene TRBJ2-7, with D perhaps matching TRBD1 (5 bases). Per the germline V gene, CDR1 is MNHNY and CDR2 is SVGAGI (reference sequence). Trimming stripped 5 bases from V and 4 bases from J, with 9 bases between. The CDR3 has 12 amino acids. The CDR3 nucleotides read TGTGCCAGCAGTAAATCAGGGTACGAGCAGTACTTC. Encoded protein: CASSKSGYEQYF.

The chain employs TRBV13 and TRBJ1-2, with D unresolved. V lost 3 bases and J lost 2, with 13 bases in between. The CDR3 is made up of 15 amino acids. CDR1 is PRHDT and CDR2 is FYEKMQ in the germline V gene (reference sequence). In DNA form, the CDR3 reads TGTGCCAGCAGCTTGATGCTGGGAGCGAACTATGGCTACACCTTC. As protein: CASSLMLGANYGYTF.

The V and J genes are TRBV4-3 and TRBJ1-6; D perhaps matches TRBD1 (5 bases). CDR3 length equals 15 residues. CDR1 is LGHNA and CDR2 is YSLEER in the germline V gene. Trimming took off 5 bases at V and 7 bases at J, with 15 bases between the two ends. In DNA, the CDR3 is TGCGCCAGCAGCTTGGGACTGCAGTACAATTCACCCCTCCACTTT. The encoded protein is CASSLGLQYNSPLHF.

The chain links TRBV27 to TRBJ1-5, with D hard to call. Per the germline V gene, CDR1 is MNHEY and CDR2 is SMNVEV (reference sequence). The CDR3 covers 21 residues. Deletions cut 5 bases from V and 4 bases from J, with 33 bases between. CDR3 protein: CASSPKAGFYPLGLQNQPQHF. CDR3 nucleotide sequence: TGTGCCAGCAGTCCGAAAGCCGGGTTCTACCCCCTAGGTCTACAAAATCAGCCCCAGCATTTT.

This chain joins TRBV7-2 and TRBJ2-3, with 7 positions matching TRBD1. With V trimmed by 4 bases and J by 11 bases, 9 bases remained unmatched. Germline CDR1 SGHTA, CDR2 FQGNSA. This CDR3 spans 13 amino acids. CDR3 loop: CASSSDRISKQYF. CDR3 DNA sequence: TGTGCCAGCAGCTCGGACAGGATTTCCAAGCAGTATTTT.

The CDR3 here is CASSHTGTGLSEAFF. Written as DNA, the CDR3 is TGTGCCAGCAGCCATACCGGGACAGGCCTTAGTGAAGCTTTCTTT. The chain couples TRBV3-1 (or the pseudogene TRBV3-2) to TRBJ1-1; TRBD1 matches 8 bases. Germline CDR1 and CDR2: LGHDT and YNNKEL (reference sequence). J lost 7 bases, V lost 3 bases, and 10 bases had no gene match. This CDR3 is 15 amino acids long.

The gene calls are TRBV6-5 and TRBJ1-5, with D uncertain. The germline gives CDR1 MNHEY, CDR2 SVGAGI. Trimming took 0 bases from V and 7 from J, leaving 13 bases between them. The CDR3 is 15 amino acids. CDR3 amino acids: CASSYSVSAGQPQHF. CDR3 nucleotides: TGTGCCAGCAGTTACTCTGTGTCCGCGGGGCAGCCCCAGCATTTT.

The J gene is TRBJ2-1, the V gene TRBV5-1; no firm D call. V lost 0 bases and J 8 bases, leaving 12 bases between the germline ends. Germline V gene data show CDR1 as SGHRS and CDR2 as YFSETQ. The CDR3 spans 14 residues. The CDR3 DNA follows: TGCGCCAGCAGCTTGGGCCCCCTAGTATATGAGCAGTTCTTC. Protein sequence: CASSLGPLVYEQFF.